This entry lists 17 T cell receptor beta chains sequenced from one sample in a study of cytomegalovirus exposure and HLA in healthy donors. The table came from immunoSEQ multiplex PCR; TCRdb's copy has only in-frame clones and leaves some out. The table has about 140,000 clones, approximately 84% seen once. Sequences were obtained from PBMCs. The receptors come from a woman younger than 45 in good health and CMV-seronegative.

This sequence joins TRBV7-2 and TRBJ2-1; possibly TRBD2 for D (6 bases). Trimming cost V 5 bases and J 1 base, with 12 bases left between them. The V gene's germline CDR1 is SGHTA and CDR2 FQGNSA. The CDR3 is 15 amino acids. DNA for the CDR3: TGTGCCAGCAGCCTACTCGGAGGGTCCTACAATGAGCAGTTCTTC. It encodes CASSLLGGSYNEQFF.

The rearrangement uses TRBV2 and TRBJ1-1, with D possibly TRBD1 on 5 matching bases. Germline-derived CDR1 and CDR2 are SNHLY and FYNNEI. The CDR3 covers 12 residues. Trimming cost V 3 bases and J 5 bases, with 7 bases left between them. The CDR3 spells CASSDQGTEAFF. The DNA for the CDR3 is TGTGCCAGCAGTGATCAGGGTACTGAAGCTTTCTTT. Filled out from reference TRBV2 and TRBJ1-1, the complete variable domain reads EPEVTQTPSHQVTQMGQEVILRCVPISNHLYFYWYRQILGQKVEFLVSFYNNEISEKSEIFDDQFSVERPDGSNFTLKIRSTKLEDSAMYFCASSDQGTEAFFGQGTRLTVV.

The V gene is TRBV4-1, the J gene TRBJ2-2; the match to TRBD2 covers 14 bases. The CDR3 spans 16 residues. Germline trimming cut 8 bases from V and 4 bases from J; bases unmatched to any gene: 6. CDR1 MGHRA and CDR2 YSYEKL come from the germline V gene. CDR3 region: CASRGGTSGGTGELFF. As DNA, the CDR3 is TGCGCCAGCCGCGGGGGGACTAGCGGGGGCACCGGGGAGCTGTTTTTT.

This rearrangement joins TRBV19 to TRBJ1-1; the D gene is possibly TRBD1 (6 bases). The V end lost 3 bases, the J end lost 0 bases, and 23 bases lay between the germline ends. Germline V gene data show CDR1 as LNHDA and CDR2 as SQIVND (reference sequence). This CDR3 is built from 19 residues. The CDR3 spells CASSMGAVLGSGMNTEAFF. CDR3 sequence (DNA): TGTGCCAGTAGTATGGGGGCGGTATTAGGGTCGGGAATGAACACTGAAGCTTTCTTT. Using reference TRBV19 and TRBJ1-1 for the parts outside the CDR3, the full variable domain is DGGITQSPKYLFRKEGQNVTLSCEQNLNHDAMYWYRQDPGQGLRLIYYSQIVNDFQKGDIAEGYSVSREKKESFPLTVTSAQKNPTAFYLCASSMGAVLGSGMNTEAFFGQGTRLTVV.

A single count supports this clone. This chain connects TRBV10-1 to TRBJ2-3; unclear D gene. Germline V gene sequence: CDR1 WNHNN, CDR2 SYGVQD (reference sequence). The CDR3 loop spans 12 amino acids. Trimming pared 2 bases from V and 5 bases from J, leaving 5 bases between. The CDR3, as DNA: TGCGCCAGCAGTGAGCAACAAGATACGCAGTATTTT. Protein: CASSEQQDTQYF.

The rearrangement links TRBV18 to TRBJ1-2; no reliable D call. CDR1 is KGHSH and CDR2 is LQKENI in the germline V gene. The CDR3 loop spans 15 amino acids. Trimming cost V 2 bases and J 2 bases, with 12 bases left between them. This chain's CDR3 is CASSPSSEINYGYTF. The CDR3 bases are TGTGCCAGCTCACCATCGTCAGAAATAAACTATGGCTACACCTTC.

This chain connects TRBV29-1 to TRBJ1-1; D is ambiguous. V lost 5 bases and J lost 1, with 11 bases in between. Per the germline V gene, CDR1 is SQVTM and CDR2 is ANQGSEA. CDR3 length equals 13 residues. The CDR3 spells CSVSKSGNTEAFF. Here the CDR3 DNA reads TGCAGCGTTTCCAAGAGTGGGAACACTGAAGCTTTCTTT. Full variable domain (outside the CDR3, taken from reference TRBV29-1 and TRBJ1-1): SAVISQKPSRDICQRGTSLTIQCQVDSQVTMMFWYRQQPGQSLTLIATANQGSEATYESGFVIDKFPISRPNLTFSTLTVSNMSPEDSSIYLCSVSKSGNTEAFFGQGTRLTVV.

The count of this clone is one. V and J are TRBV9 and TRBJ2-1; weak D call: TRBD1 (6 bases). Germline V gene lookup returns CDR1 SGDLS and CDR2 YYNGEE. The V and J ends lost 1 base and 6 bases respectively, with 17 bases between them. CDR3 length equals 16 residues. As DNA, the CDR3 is TGTGCCAGCAGCGTATCCGGTACCAGGGGTGGCAATGAGCAGTTCTTC. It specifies CASSVSGTRGGNEQFF.

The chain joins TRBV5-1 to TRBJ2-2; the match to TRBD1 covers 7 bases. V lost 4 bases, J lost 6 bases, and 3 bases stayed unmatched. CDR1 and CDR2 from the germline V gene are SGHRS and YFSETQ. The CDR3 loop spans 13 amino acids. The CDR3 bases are TGCGCCAGCAGCCGACAGGGTTCCGGGGAGCTGTTTTTT. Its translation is CASSRQGSGELFF.

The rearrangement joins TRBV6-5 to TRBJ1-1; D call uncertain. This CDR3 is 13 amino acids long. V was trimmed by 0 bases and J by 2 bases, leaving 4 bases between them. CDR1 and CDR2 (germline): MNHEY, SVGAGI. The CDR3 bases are TGTGCCAGCAGTTACTCAGCTAACACTGAAGCTTTCTTT. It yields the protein CASSYSANTEAFF.

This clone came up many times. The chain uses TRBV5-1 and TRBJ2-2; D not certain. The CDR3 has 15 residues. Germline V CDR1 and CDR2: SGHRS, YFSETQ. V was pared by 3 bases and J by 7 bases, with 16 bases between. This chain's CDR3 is CASSSLARSDGELFF. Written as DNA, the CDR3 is TGCGCCAGCAGCTCATTGGCCAGGTCCGACGGGGAGCTGTTTTTT. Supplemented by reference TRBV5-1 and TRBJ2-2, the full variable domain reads KAGVTQTPRYLIKTRGQQVTLSCSPISGHRSVSWYQQTPGQGLQFLFEYFSETQRNKGNFPGRFSGRQFSNSRSEMNVSTLELGDSALYLCASSSLARSDGELFFGEGSRLTVL.

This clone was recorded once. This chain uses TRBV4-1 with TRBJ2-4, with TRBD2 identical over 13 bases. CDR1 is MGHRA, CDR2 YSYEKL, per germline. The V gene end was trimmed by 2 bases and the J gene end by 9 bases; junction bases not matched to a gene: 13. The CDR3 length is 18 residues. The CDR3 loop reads CASSQLPGLAGAGSIQYF. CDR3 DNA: TGCGCCAGCAGCCAACTTCCTGGACTAGCGGGGGCAGGAAGCATTCAGTACTTC.

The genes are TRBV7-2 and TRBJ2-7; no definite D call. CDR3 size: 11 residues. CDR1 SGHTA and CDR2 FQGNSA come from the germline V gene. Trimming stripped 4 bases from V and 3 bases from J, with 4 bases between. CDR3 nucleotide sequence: TGTGCCAGCAGCTCCATCTACGAGCAGTACTTC. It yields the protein CASSSIYEQYF.

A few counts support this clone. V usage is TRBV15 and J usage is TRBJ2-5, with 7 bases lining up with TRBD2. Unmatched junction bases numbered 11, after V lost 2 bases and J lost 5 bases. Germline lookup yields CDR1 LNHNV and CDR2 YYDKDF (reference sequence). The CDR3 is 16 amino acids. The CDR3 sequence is CATSRRGAGLRETQYF. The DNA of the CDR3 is TGTGCCACCAGCAGAAGGGGAGCGGGACTCCGGGAGACCCAGTACTTC.

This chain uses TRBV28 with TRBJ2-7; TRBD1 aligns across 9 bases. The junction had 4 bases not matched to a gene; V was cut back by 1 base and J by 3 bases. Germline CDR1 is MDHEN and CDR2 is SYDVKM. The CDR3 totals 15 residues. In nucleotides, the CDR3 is TGTGCCAGCAGTTTATCGACAGGGGGGGACTACGAGCAGTACTTC. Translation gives CASSLSTGGDYEQYF.

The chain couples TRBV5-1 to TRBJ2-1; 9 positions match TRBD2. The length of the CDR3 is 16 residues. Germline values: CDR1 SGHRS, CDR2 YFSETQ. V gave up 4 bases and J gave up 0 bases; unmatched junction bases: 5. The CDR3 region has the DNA TGCGCCAGCAGCCAGGGACTAGCTAGCTCCTACAATGAGCAGTTCTTC. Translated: CASSQGLASSYNEQFF.

The CDR3 DNA reads as TGCGCCAGCAGGCGGGGGGGATCTAACTATGGCTACACCTTC. This encodes CASRRGGSNYGYTF. The chain combines TRBV5-1 with TRBJ1-2; TRBD1 might be the D (5 bases). The germline V gene has CDR1 SGHRS and CDR2 YFSETQ. V gave up 5 bases and J gave up 0 bases, with 11 bases separating them. The length of the CDR3 is 14 residues.